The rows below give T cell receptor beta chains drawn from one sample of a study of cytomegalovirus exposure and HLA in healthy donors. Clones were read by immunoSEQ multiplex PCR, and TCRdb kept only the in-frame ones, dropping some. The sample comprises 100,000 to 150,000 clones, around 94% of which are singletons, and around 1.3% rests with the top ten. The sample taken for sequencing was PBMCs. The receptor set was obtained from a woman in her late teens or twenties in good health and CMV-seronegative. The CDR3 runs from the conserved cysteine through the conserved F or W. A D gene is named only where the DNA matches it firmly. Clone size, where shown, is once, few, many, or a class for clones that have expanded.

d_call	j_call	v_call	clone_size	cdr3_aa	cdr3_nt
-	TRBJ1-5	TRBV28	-	CASSRTNFRDTDQPQHF	TGTGCCAGCAGCAGAACAAACTTCCGGGACACCGATCAGCCCCAGCATTTT
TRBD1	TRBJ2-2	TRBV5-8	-	CASSVGTAPGELFF	TGTGCCAGCAGCGTTGGGACAGCCCCCGGGGAGCTGTTTTTT
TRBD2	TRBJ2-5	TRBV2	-	CASSAREQETQYF	TGTGCCAGCAGTGCGCGGGAGCAAGAGACCCAGTACTTC
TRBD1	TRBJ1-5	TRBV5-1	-	CASSPGGGQPQHF	TGCGCCAGCAGCCCAGGGGGCGGTCAGCCCCAGCATTTT
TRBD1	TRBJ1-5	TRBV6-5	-	CASSSHRGLQHF	TGTGCCAGCAGTTCTCACAGGGGGCTCCAGCATTTT
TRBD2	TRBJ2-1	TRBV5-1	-	CASSASGSNYNEQFF	TGCGCCAGCAGCGCGAGCGGGAGTAATTACAATGAGCAGTTCTTC
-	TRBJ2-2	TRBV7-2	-	CASSLSSAGELFF	TGTGCCAGCAGCTTAAGCTCGGCCGGGGAGCTGTTTTTT
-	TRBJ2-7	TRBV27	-	CASSLSDDTKNKQYF	TGTGCCAGCAGTTTATCGGATGACACCAAGAACAAGCAGTACTTC
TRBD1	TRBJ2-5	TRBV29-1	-	CSVGQGLSLLGTQYF	TGCAGCGTGGGACAGGGGCTCAGTCTATTGGGGACCCAGTACTTC
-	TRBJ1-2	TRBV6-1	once	CASSEAGTNSFYGYTF	TGTGCCAGCAGTGAAGCGGGGACAAACTCTTTCTATGGCTACACCTTC
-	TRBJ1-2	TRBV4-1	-	CASSQDGYGYTF	TGCGCCAGCAGCCAAGACGGTTATGGCTACACCTTC
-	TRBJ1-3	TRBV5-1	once	CASMYRRTDFSGNTIYF	TGCGCCAGCATGTATCGGCGGACAGACTTCTCTGGAAACACCATATATTTT
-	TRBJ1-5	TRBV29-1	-	CSVLFSAPPQHF	TGCAGCGTTCTGTTCTCTGCGCCGCCCCAGCATTTT
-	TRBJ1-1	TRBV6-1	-	CASSEAPGDTEAFF	TGTGCCAGCAGTGAAGCGCCGGGGGACACTGAAGCTTTCTTT
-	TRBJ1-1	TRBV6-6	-	CASSPEFVGGTEAFF	TGTGCCAGCAGCCCCGAATTTGTTGGCGGCACTGAAGCTTTCTTT
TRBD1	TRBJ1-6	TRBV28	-	CASSFFILDRPRPPLHF	TGTGCCAGCAGTTTCTTCATCTTGGACAGGCCCCGTCCACCCCTCCACTTT
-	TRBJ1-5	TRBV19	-	CASSISGGSNQPQHF	TGTGCCAGTAGCATTAGCGGGGGCAGCAATCAGCCCCAGCATTTT
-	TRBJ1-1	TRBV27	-	CASSFDRNTEAFF	TGTGCCAGCAGTTTCGACAGGAACACTGAAGCTTTCTTT
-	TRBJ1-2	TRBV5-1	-	CASSLGGLRSTNYGYTF	TGCGCCAGCAGCTTGGGAGGGCTGAGATCGACTAACTATGGCTACACCTTC
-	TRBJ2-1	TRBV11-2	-	CASSSAPVGGGDSYNEQFF	TGTGCCAGCAGCTCCGCCCCGGTAGGGGGAGGGGACTCCTACAATGAGCAGTTCTTC
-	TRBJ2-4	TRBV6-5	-	CASGRRGPKNIQYF	TGTGCCAGCGGTAGGCGGGGACCCAAAAACATTCAGTACTTC
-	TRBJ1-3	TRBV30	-	CAWSISRGNTIYF	TGTGCCTGGAGTATCAGTCGAGGAAACACCATATATTTT
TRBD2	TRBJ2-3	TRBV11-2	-	CASSPMGLAGGFYPDTQYF	TGTGCCAGCAGCCCAATGGGACTAGCGGGGGGGTTCTACCCAGATACGCAGTATTTT
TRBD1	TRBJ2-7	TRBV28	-	CASRPTGTAAYEQYF	TGTGCCAGCAGGCCCACCGGGACAGCAGCCTACGAGCAGTACTTC
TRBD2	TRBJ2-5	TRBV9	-	CASSRRTSGQETQYF	TGTGCCAGCAGCCGCCGGACTAGCGGCCAAGAGACCCAGTACTTC
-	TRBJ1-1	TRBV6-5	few	CASSEKGHTEAFF	TGTGCCAGCAGTGAGAAGGGGCACACTGAAGCTTTCTTT
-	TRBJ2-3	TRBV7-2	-	CASSPTRSYTQYF	TGTGCCAGCAGCCCCACACGGAGTTATACGCAGTATTTT
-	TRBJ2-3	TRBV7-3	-	CASSFSGDTQYF	TGTGCCAGCAGCTTTTCAGGGGACACGCAGTATTTT
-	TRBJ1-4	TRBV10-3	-	CAISGGDSRTTNEKLFF	TGTGCCATCAGCGGGGGTGACAGCAGGACAACTAATGAAAAACTGTTTTTT
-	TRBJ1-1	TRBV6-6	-	CASREGWMSAFF	TGTGCCAGCAGGGAGGGATGGATGAGTGCTTTCTTT
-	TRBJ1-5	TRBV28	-	CASSLGQYSNQPQHF	TGTGCCAGCAGTTTGGGGCAGTATAGCAATCAGCCCCAGCATTTT
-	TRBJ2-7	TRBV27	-	CASSFWSVPTYEQYF	TGTGCCAGCAGTTTTTGGAGCGTACCCACCTACGAGCAGTACTTC
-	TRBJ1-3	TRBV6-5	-	CASSYDRASSGNTIYF	TGTGCCAGCAGTTACGACAGAGCAAGCTCTGGAAACACCATATATTTT
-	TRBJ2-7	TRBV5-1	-	CASSLVTGGRNEQYF	TGCGCCAGCAGCTTGGTGACCGGGGGTAGGAACGAGCAGTACTTC
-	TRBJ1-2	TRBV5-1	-	CASSLPGGKVYGYTF	TGCGCCAGCAGCTTACCGGGGGGTAAAGTCTATGGCTACACCTTC
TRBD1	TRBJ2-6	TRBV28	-	CASSFVGGEVAGANVLTF	TGTGCCAGCAGTTTTGTAGGGGGCGAGGTCGCGGGGGCCAACGTCCTGACTTTC
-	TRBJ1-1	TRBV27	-	CASSSHGGNTEAFF	TGTGCCAGCAGTTCCCATGGGGGCAACACTGAAGCTTTCTTT
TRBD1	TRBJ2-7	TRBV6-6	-	CASSRRQGRNHEQYF	TGTGCCAGCAGTCGTAGACAGGGGAGAAACCACGAGCAGTACTTC
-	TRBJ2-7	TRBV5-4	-	CASSLVGEAEQYF	TGTGCCAGCAGCTTGGTGGGGGAGGCCGAGCAGTACTTC
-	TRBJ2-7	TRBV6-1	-	CASSTGYEQYF	TGTGCCAGCAGCACAGGCTACGAGCAGTACTTC
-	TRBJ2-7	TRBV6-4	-	CATLDSQVSYEQYF	TGTGCCACCCTGGACTCCCAGGTCTCCTACGAGCAGTACTTC
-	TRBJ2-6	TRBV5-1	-	CASSPSGSGANVLTF	TGCGCCAGCTCACCCTCAGGCTCTGGGGCCAACGTCCTGACTTTC
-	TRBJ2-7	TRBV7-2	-	CASSFRRPGQGSYEQYF	TGTGCCAGCAGCTTCCGCCGCCCGGGACAAGGAAGCTACGAGCAGTACTTC
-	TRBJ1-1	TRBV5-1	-	CASSLTGGGTEAFF	TGCGCCAGCAGCCTTACTGGGGGGGGCACTGAAGCTTTCTTT
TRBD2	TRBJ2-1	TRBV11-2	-	CASSGPSGGSSYNEQFF	TGTGCCAGCAGCGGCCCTAGCGGGGGGAGCTCCTACAATGAGCAGTTCTTC
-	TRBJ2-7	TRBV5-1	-	CASSLVQGTNEQYF	TGCGCCAGCAGCTTGGTTCAGGGTACCAACGAGCAGTACTTC
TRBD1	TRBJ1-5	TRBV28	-	CASSRPRTGKDQPQHF	TGTGCCAGCAGCCGCCCCCGGACAGGGAAGGACCAGCCCCAGCATTTT
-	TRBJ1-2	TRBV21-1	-	CASSKSCGQNYGYTF	TGTGCCAGCAGCAAGTCGTGTGGACAGAACTATGGCTACACCTTC
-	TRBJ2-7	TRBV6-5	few	CASSRSRVSEQYF	TGTGCCAGCAGCCGGAGCCGGGTCTCCGAGCAGTACTTC